This TCR beta chain was captured by sequencing in a study of pediatric ulcerative colitis. Method: immunoSEQ multiplex PCR; TCRdb's copy keeps in-frame clones and lacks some. The data show more than 10,000 clones, with 60% to 80% seen just once and over 3.5% held by the top ten. Rectal tissue came from one to two pinch biopsies taken at colonoscopy. Germline-derived CDR1 and CDR2 are MNHNS and SASEGT. The V end lost 5 bases, the J end lost 5 bases, and 13 bases lay between the germline ends. This CDR3 spans 14 amino acids. This clone turned up a few times. The clonotype originates from a boy between 10 and 17 years old who was a control in a study of pediatric ulcerative colitis. The chain combines TRBV6-1 with TRBJ1-5, with D possibly TRBD1 on 5 matching bases. Specimen: gut tissue. DNA of the CDR3: TGTGCCAGCAGTCGGGGGGTGGCTGATCAGCCCCAGCATTTT. The encoded protein is CASSRGVADQPQHF.